Listed below are T cell receptor beta chains from one sample, sequenced in a study of blood T cells in healthy people across ages. TCRdb passed the 5' RACE reads through MiXCR, listing each CDR3 protein once. The sample includes about 1.8 million distinct CDR3 sequences, less than 50% of them seen just once. Sequenced input: blood. The receptors were sampled from a woman between 40 and 50 years old in good health. Each CDR3 is given with its conserved first and last residue. A D gene is named only where the DNA matches it firmly. Size tells how often a clone was seen (once, few, many) or the class of an expanded clone, and some rows leave it out.

d_gene	v_gene	j_gene	abundance	CDR3nt	CDR3aa
NA	TRBV6-2/TRBV6-3	TRBJ1-6	NA	TGTGCCAGCAGTTACTCCGGGGGAAGCTCCTATAATTCACCCCTCCACTTT	CASSYSGGSSYNSPLHF
NA	TRBV29-1	TRBJ2-3	NA	TGCAGCGTCCGCCAATCGACTAACGGGGGACCGTATTTT	CSVRQSTNGGPYF
TRBD2	TRBV20-1	TRBJ2-7	few	TGCAGTGCTAGCCCCAAGGCCCCGACTAGCGGGGATTACGAGCAGTACTTC	CSASPKAPTSGDYEQYF
TRBD1	TRBV12-5	TRBJ2-2	NA	TGTGCTAGTGGTGCCGGGACAGGGGAGACCGGGGAGCTGTTTTTT	CASGAGTGETGELFF
NA	TRBV9	TRBJ2-4	NA	TGTGCCAGCAGCAGGGACGGGATAGCCAAAAACATTCAGTACTTC	CASSRDGIAKNIQYF
TRBD1	TRBV7-9	TRBJ1-2	NA	TGTGCCAGCAGCTTGGGACAGGGCTTCGCCTATGGCTACACCTTC	CASSLGQGFAYGYTF
NA	TRBV5-1	TRBJ2-7	NA	TGCGCCAGCAGCTTTGCCGGCGGCAGCTCCCACGAGCAGTACTTC	CASSFAGGSSHEQYF
NA	TRBV24-1	TRBJ2-7	once	TGTGCCACCAGTGATTTGACCGGGGACGAGCAGTACTTC	CATSDLTGDEQYF
TRBD2	TRBV5-1	TRBJ2-1	many	TGTGCCAGCAGTTTAATGGCGGGGGGGAGGAATGAGCAGTTCTTC	CASSLMAGGRNEQFF
NA	TRBV29-1	TRBJ1-2	NA	TGCAGCGTTGAAGATCGCGTCAGAGCTAACTATGGCTACACCTTC	CSVEDRVRANYGYTF
TRBD1	TRBV11-1	TRBJ2-7	NA	TGTGCCACTGTCGGCCGGGGACAGCCCAACGAGCAGTACTTC	CATVGRGQPNEQYF
NA	TRBV24-1	TRBJ2-6	few	TGTGCCACTAGTCCGGGCGGATTCTCTGGGGCCAACGTCCTGACTTTC	CATSPGGFSGANVLTF
NA	TRBV9	TRBJ1-1	few	TGTGCCAGCAGCGTAGTGAATGGGAAAGCTTTCTTT	CASSVVNGKAFF
NA	TRBV7-9	TRBJ2-1	few	TGTGCCAGCAGGACGGCGAGCTCCTACAATGAGCAGTTCTTC	CASRTASSYNEQFF
NA	TRBV29-1	TRBJ2-7	few	TGCAGCGTTGCAGGGCAGGGGAGGTACGAGCAGTACTTC	CSVAGQGRYEQYF
NA	TRBV20-1	TRBJ2-7	NA	TGCAGTGCGCAGACAGGGAGGTTTTACGAGCAGTACTTC	CSAQTGRFYEQYF
NA	TRBV20-1	TRBJ2-3	NA	TGCAGTGCTCGGGATTACACTACAGATACGCAGTATTTT	CSARDYTTDTQYF
TRBD1	TRBV29-1	TRBJ2-5	NA	TGCAGCGTTGAAGATTGGGCTACAGGGGGGCAAGAGACCCAGTACTTC	CSVEDWATGGQETQYF
NA	TRBV28	TRBJ2-6	NA	TGTGCCAGCAGTTTAATTGGGGTCCCGGGGGCCAACGTCCTGACTTTC	CASSLIGVPGANVLTF
TRBD1	TRBV4-3	TRBJ1-2	NA	TGCGCCAGCAGCCAGGAGACAGGGGGCTGGTATGGCTACACCTTC	CASSQETGGWYGYTF
TRBD1	TRBV7-9	TRBJ2-5	few	TGTGCCAGCAGCTTCTTGTGGGACAGGGACGGGGGAGAGACCCAGTACTTC	CASSFLWDRDGGETQYF
TRBD2	TRBV6-2/TRBV6-3	TRBJ2-1	NA	TGTGCCAGCAGTATAGCGGGGGAGTCCTACAATGAGCAGTTCTTC	CASSIAGESYNEQFF
NA	TRBV12-3/TRBV12-4	TRBJ1-2	few	TGTGCCAGCAGTTTATCTCTTGGGGCCCTCTATGGCTACACCTTC	CASSLSLGALYGYTF
TRBD2	TRBV3-1	TRBJ2-5	NA	TGTGCCAGCAGCCACCCAGCGGGGATACAAGAGACCCAGTACTTC	CASSHPAGIQETQYF
NA	TRBV18	TRBJ2-6	NA	TGTGCCAGCTCAGGCGTAGCTATCTCTGGGGCCAACGTCCTGACTTTC	CASSGVAISGANVLTF
NA	TRBV4-3	TRBJ2-6	once	TGCGCCAGCAGCCATTTACAGAGTGACTCTGGGGCCAACGTCCTGACTTTC	CASSHLQSDSGANVLTF
NA	TRBV20-1	TRBJ2-3	few	TGCAGTGCTACGTTCCGCACAGATACGCAGTATTTT	CSATFRTDTQYF
NA	TRBV7-3	TRBJ1-2	NA	TGTGCTAGCAGCCCCGGGACCGCGGGCTATGGCTACACCTTC	CASSPGTAGYGYTF
NA	TRBV6-2/TRBV6-3	TRBJ2-3	NA	TGTGCCAGCGGCCGAAAAGCGGCTCCTAGCACAGATACGCAGTATTTT	CASGRKAAPSTDTQYF
TRBD2	TRBV7-2	TRBJ2-7	few	TGTGCCAGCAGCGTTGGTGGAGCGGGGGCCTACTACGAGCAGTACTTC	CASSVGGAGAYYEQYF
NA	TRBV7-9	TRBJ2-5	NA	TGTGCCAGCAGCTCCGGGGCGGGGGCGAACCAAGAGACCCAGTACTTC	CASSSGAGANQETQYF
NA	TRBV28	TRBJ1-6	NA	TGTGCCAGCAGTTCTTGGAGTGATTCACCCCTCCACTTT	CASSSWSDSPLHF
NA	TRBV10-2	TRBJ2-3	NA	TGCGCCAGCAGTAAAATACAGAGATCCTACACAGATACGCAGTATTTT	CASSKIQRSYTDTQYF
NA	TRBV7-2	TRBJ2-3	NA	TGTGCCAGCAGCTTTAATCTGGGTCGTGGCACAGATACGCAGTATTTT	CASSFNLGRGTDTQYF
NA	TRBV4-1	TRBJ1-1	NA	TGCGCCAGCAGCCAAGTTCACAGGGTGAACACTGAAGCTTTCTTT	CASSQVHRVNTEAFF
TRBD1	TRBV14	TRBJ1-6	NA	TGTGCCAGCAGCGTTCGGACAGGGGTAGGCTCCTATAATTCACCCCTCCACTTT	CASSVRTGVGSYNSPLHF
TRBD2	TRBV6-6	TRBJ2-7	many	TGTGCCAGCAGTTACTCCCTCTGGGGGGGAGAGCAGTACTTC	CASSYSLWGGEQYF
NA	TRBV20-1	TRBJ1-2	NA	TGCAGTGCTCCGTCCCGGGACGGCCTGATAAGCTACACCTTC	CSAPSRDGLISYTF
NA	TRBV7-9	TRBJ1-2	NA	TGTGCCAGCAGCACCGACAGCCGAGGCTATGGCTACACCTTC	CASSTDSRGYGYTF
TRBD1	TRBV27	TRBJ1-5	NA	TGTGCCAGCAGTCCAGGACAGGCCTCGTTCAATCAGCCCCAGCATTTT	CASSPGQASFNQPQHF
TRBD1	TRBV7-2	TRBJ2-5	NA	TGTGCCAGCAGCTTAAAGAGGGGGCGAACAGAGACCCAGTACTTC	CASSLKRGRTETQYF
NA	TRBV5-1	TRBJ2-1	NA	TGCGCCAGCAGACCAGTTGGGGGGTCCTACAATGAGCAGTTCTTC	CASRPVGGSYNEQFF
NA	TRBV7-3	TRBJ2-3	NA	TGTGCCAGCAGCGGTGAAAGTGGGGGTGTCAGCACAGATACGCAGTATTTT	CASSGESGGVSTDTQYF
TRBD1	TRBV12-3/TRBV12-4	TRBJ2-7	NA	TGTACCAGCAGATCCACCGGGGACAGCTCCTACGAGCAGTACTTC	CTSRSTGDSSYEQYF
NA	TRBV7-2	TRBJ2-1	NA	TGTGCCAGCAGCTGGGCGGAGAGGGACAATGAGCAGTTCTTC	CASSWAERDNEQFF
TRBD1	TRBV11-2	TRBJ2-5	NA	TGTGCCAGCAGCTTTCTCAGGGGGATCCAAGAGACCCAGTACTTC	CASSFLRGIQETQYF
NA	TRBV7-9	TRBJ1-2	NA	TGTGCCAGCAGCTCAAAAAAGGGACACGGCTATGGCTACACCTTC	CASSSKKGHGYGYTF
NA	TRBV9	TRBJ2-5	NA	TGTGCCAGCAGCTCGCTTTGGGGGAGGTCAGAGACCCAGTACTTC	CASSSLWGRSETQYF
NA	TRBV24-1	TRBJ2-7	NA	TGTGCCTTCTATTCAGGGAGGCCACCCTACGAGCAGTACTTC	CAFYSGRPPYEQYF
NA	TRBV7-9	TRBJ2-4	NA	TGTGCCAGCAGCTCCGGATCGGAGGGAGCCAAAAACATTCAGTACTTC	CASSSGSEGAKNIQYF